The 8 T cell receptor beta chains reported below all come from one sample, sequenced in a study of T cell responses to AZD1222 COVID-19 vaccine. Method: immunoSEQ multiplex PCR; TCRdb's copy keeps in-frame clones and lacks some. The profile shows 100,000 to 130,000 clones, about 86% of them singletons. The sequenced sample was peripheral blood, obtained on day 0 of AZD1222 vaccination. The receptors shown here come from an adult in good health.

The chain uses TRBV11-2 and TRBJ1-2; D is perhaps TRBD1 (5 bases). The CDR3 is 14 residues long. Trimming took off 2 bases at V and 2 bases at J, with 9 bases between the two ends. CDR1 SGHAT and CDR2 FQNNGV come from the germline V gene. CDR3 nucleotides: TGTGCCAGCAGCTTATGGGGCAACAACTATGGCTACACCTTC. This encodes CASSLWGNNYGYTF.

The CDR3 sequence: CASSLAPAGNIQYF. Written as DNA, the CDR3 is TGTGCCAGCAGCTTAGCGCCCGCAGGAAACATTCAGTACTTC. V usage is TRBV7-2 and J usage is TRBJ2-4, with D unresolved. Germline CDR1 reads SGHTA; CDR2 reads FQGNSA. This CDR3 is 14 amino acids long. V lost 0 bases, J lost 6 bases, and 9 bases lay in between.

The J gene is TRBJ1-4, the V gene TRBV10-3; TRBD1 matches at 10 bases. The ends lost 0 bases at V and 8 bases at J; junction bases unmatched: 12. Germline V CDR1 and CDR2: ENHRY, SYGVKD. The CDR3 spans 18 residues. The CDR3 loop reads CAISESGGQGVIGEKLFF. CDR3 DNA: TGTGCCATCAGTGAGTCAGGAGGACAGGGGGTTATTGGCGAAAAACTGTTTTTT.

This chain uses TRBV5-1 with TRBJ2-7; 10 bases match TRBD2. Germline V lookup: CDR1 SGHRS, CDR2 YFSETQ. V shed 4 bases, J shed 3 bases, and the junction held 7 bases outside the gene matches. This CDR3 has 15 residues. CDR3 sequence: CASSPGLAIGYEQYF. The CDR3, as DNA: TGCGCCAGCAGCCCGGGACTAGCGATCGGCTACGAGCAGTACTTC.

The chain has TRBV7-9 and TRBJ1-3; no definite D call. The CDR3 consists of 16 residues. The V gene lost 1 base and the J gene lost 4 bases, with 14 bases spanning the gap. Germline lookup yields CDR1 SEHNR and CDR2 FQNEAQ (reference sequence). CDR3 sequence: CASSLDGRGYGNTIYF. In DNA form, the CDR3 reads TGTGCCAGCAGCTTAGACGGCCGAGGATACGGAAACACCATATATTTT.

The rearrangement links TRBV4-1 to TRBJ2-1, with a tentative D call TRBD2 (7 bases). Germline V CDR1 and CDR2: MGHRA, YSYEKL. CDR3 length: 16 residues. The germline V and J ends were trimmed by 3 bases and 7 bases, with 19 bases remaining between them. CDR3 coding DNA: TGCGCCAGCAGCCAGGGAAGAGGGGGGGCCCCTAATGAGCAGTTCTTC. Protein: CASSQGRGGAPNEQFF.

The chain has TRBV5-1 and TRBJ1-2, with D possibly TRBD1 on 6 matching bases. The CDR3 is 13 residues long. Trimming left V 0 bases short and J 8 bases short, with 11 bases between. Germline V gene lookup returns CDR1 SGHRS and CDR2 YFSETQ. The CDR3 loop reads CASSLVGARGYTF. DNA of the CDR3: TGCGCCAGCAGCTTGGTGGGGGCGAGGGGCTACACCTTC.

V is TRBV2 and J is TRBJ2-1; 9 bases map to TRBD2. Germline V CDR1 and CDR2: SNHLY, FYNNEI. The CDR3 length is 15 residues. The junction had 3 bases not matched to a gene; V was cut back by 6 bases and J by 0 bases. This CDR3 is CASRGSGGSYNEQFF. The DNA for the CDR3 is TGTGCCAGCAGGGGTAGCGGGGGCTCCTACAATGAGCAGTTCTTC.